Each of the 17 T cell receptor beta chains below was sequenced from the same sample in a study of cytomegalovirus exposure and HLA in healthy donors. The PCR used 60 Vbeta and 13 Jbeta primers. The protocol was immunoSEQ multiplex PCR, while the TCRdb copy is restricted to in-frame clones and leaves out a portion. The listing records roughly 80,000 clones. The sample consisted of PBMCs. Every receptor here comes from a girl between 5 and 17 years old in good health and CMV-seropositive.

The chain couples TRBV10-3 to TRBJ1-5; the match to TRBD1 covers 7 bases. Germline V CDR1 and CDR2: ENHRY, SYGVKD. The junction had 6 bases not matched to a gene; V was cut back by 7 bases and J by 3 bases. The CDR3 length is 14 residues. This chain's CDR3 is CAIKNQGDNQPQHF. The CDR3 bases are TGTGCCATCAAAAATCAGGGGGACAATCAGCCCCAGCATTTT.

The V gene is TRBV7-9, the J gene TRBJ1-2; D gene ambiguous. V was trimmed by 3 bases and J by 0 bases, leaving 11 bases between them. The CDR3 has 15 amino acids. Germline assignment: CDR1 SEHNR and CDR2 FQNEAQ (reference sequence). CDR3 bases: TGTGCCAGCAGCTTGGCGGCCGGAGCTAACTATGGCTACACCTTC. Translation gives CASSLAAGANYGYTF.

The V and J genes are TRBV4-2 and TRBJ1-4; TRBD1 agrees at 7 bases. The V segment lost 0 bases and the J segment 7 bases; nucleotides outside the gene matches: 8. CDR3 length: 16 residues. Germline V gene lookup returns CDR1 LGHNA and CDR2 YNFKEQ. The CDR3, as DNA: TGTGCCAGCAGCCAAGAAAGACAGGGTCGAGGTGAAAAACTGTTTTTT. This encodes CASSQERQGRGEKLFF.

The CDR3 protein is CASSEFPSIGGSNTEAFF. For the CDR3, the DNA is TGTGCCAGCAGTGAATTCCCCTCAATTGGGGGGTCGAACACTGAAGCTTTCTTT. This chain joins TRBV25-1 and TRBJ1-1; a weak D match, TRBD1 (5 bases). V lost 1 base, J lost 1 base, and 19 bases lay in between. Germline V gives CDR1 MGHDK, CDR2 SYGVNS. The CDR3 runs to 18 residues.

This chain connects TRBV5-1 to TRBJ2-2; perhaps TRBD2 as D (7 bases). Per germline, CDR1 SGHRS and CDR2 YFSETQ. The V end lost 1 base, the J end lost 1 base, and 14 bases lay between the germline ends. This CDR3 has 17 residues. CDR3 DNA: TGCGCCAGCAGCTTGTTTGCGGGGGCACTGAACACCGGGGAGCTGTTTTTT. This encodes CASSLFAGALNTGELFF.

V is TRBV7-9 and J is TRBJ2-1; D might be TRBD2 (5 bases). Germline values: CDR1 SEHNR, CDR2 FQNEAQ (reference sequence). The CDR3 runs 11 residues. The DNA of the CDR3 is TGTTCACCGGGGACCTACAATGAGCAGTTCTTC. Amino acids: CSPGTYNEQFF.

V and J are TRBV5-1 and TRBJ1-2; no firm D call. The CDR3 length is 14 residues. CDR1 and CDR2 from the germline V gene are SGHRS and YFSETQ. The V gene lost 7 bases and the J gene lost 0 bases, with 13 bases spanning the gap. The CDR3 DNA reads as TGCGCCAGCCCGCGACCGACTGCTAACTATGGCTACACCTTC. This encodes CASPRPTANYGYTF.

The chain joins TRBV7-2 to TRBJ1-1; unclear D gene. The CDR3 totals 14 residues. The V and J ends lost 1 base and 1 base respectively, with 7 bases between them. The V gene's germline CDR1 is SGHTA and CDR2 FQGNSA. Here the CDR3 reads CASSLGPGNTEAFF. Here the CDR3 DNA reads TGTGCCAGCAGCTTAGGGCCGGGGAACACTGAAGCTTTCTTT.

The V and J genes are TRBV7-9 and TRBJ2-7; D is unresolved. This CDR3 is 14 amino acids long. V lost 1 base, J lost 4 bases, and 11 bases lay in between. Looked up from germline, CDR1 is SEHNR and CDR2 is FQNEAQ (reference sequence). The CDR3 DNA reads as TGTGCCAGCAGCTTAGGGGCCGGTATATACGAGCAGTACGTC. Its translation: CASSLGAGIYEQYV.

A word on this clone: Relative to the germline gene, one junction end is altered; a read error may explain this. This chain joins TRBV9 and TRBJ1-1; D is unresolved. This CDR3 has 15 amino acids. Germline loops: CDR1 SGDLS, CDR2 YYNGEE. This CDR3 is CASSARGIENAEAFF. CDR3 bases: TGTGCCAGCAGCGCAAGAGGGATCGAGAACGCTGAAGCTTTCTTT.

V is TRBV5-1 and J is TRBJ2-3, with TRBD2 as a possible D gene (6 bases). CDR3 length equals 18 residues. Germline-derived CDR1 and CDR2 are SGHRS and YFSETQ. V was trimmed by 4 bases and J by 1 base, leaving 22 bases between them. The DNA for the CDR3 is TGCGCCAGCAGCGCTGGTCAGCGGGCCACGTACGGCACAGATACGCAGTATTTT. Translating gives CASSAGQRATYGTDTQYF.

This chain connects TRBV29-1 to TRBJ2-7; TRBD2 aligns across 14 bases. Germline V gene data show CDR1 as SQVTM and CDR2 as ANQGSEA. V trimming: 6 bases; J trimming: 3 bases; junction bases outside the gene matches: 1. The CDR3 runs to 13 residues. CDR3 DNA sequence: TGCAGCGTCGGGACTAGCGGGGGCTACGAGCAGTACGTC. Translation: CSVGTSGGYEQYV.

The DNA of the CDR3 is TGTGCCAGCAGCCACCGACCGGGACAGGGTCTAGCCAAAAACATTCAGTACTTC. Residues: CASSHRPGQGLAKNIQYF. The genes are TRBV4-2 and TRBJ2-4; TRBD1 matches 9 bases. This CDR3 is built from 18 residues. The junction had 9 bases not matched to a gene; V was cut back by 3 bases and J by 0 bases. The germline V gene has CDR1 LGHNA and CDR2 YNFKEQ.

V is TRBV7-2 and J is TRBJ2-1; maybe TRBD2 (6 bases). The V gene lost 7 bases and the J gene lost 9 bases, with 13 bases spanning the gap. This CDR3 spans 12 amino acids. Germline V gene sequence: CDR1 SGHTA, CDR2 FQGNSA. The CDR3 nucleotides read TGTGCCAGCACGCGGGGATACTCTGAGCAGTTCTTC. This codes for CASTRGYSEQFF. The complete variable domain, with remaining parts taken from reference TRBV7-2 and TRBJ2-1, reads GAGVSQSPSNKVTEKGKDVELRCDPISGHTALYWYRQSLGQGLEFLIYFQGNSAPDKSGLPSDRFSAERTGGSVSTLTIQRTQQEDSAVYLCASTRGYSEQFFGPGTRLTVL.

The rearrangement links TRBV6-5 to TRBJ2-1; the match to TRBD1 covers 9 bases. There are 15 residues in the CDR3. The V segment lost 6 bases and the J segment 2 bases; nucleotides outside the gene matches: 5. The V gene's germline CDR1 is MNHEY and CDR2 SVGAGI. The CDR3 coding sequence is TGTGCCAGCAGCGCAAACAGGGGGCCCTACAATGAGCAGTTCTTC. Translated: CASSANRGPYNEQFF.

The chain links TRBV9 to TRBJ1-5, with 7 nucleotides matching TRBD1. V shed 3 bases and J 0 bases; nucleotides not matched to a gene: 18. The CDR3 contains 20 residues. Germline CDR1 and CDR2: SGDLS and YYNGEE. The CDR3 loop is CASSAPGQSIGCYSNQPQHF. The CDR3, as DNA: TGTGCCAGCAGCGCCCCGGGACAGTCAATCGGATGCTATAGCAATCAGCCCCAGCATTTT.

The chain links TRBV6-5 to TRBJ1-1; maybe TRBD1 (6 bases). The V end was cut by 7 bases, the J end by 3 bases, with 18 bases between. The V gene's germline CDR1 is MNHEY and CDR2 SVGAGI. The CDR3 consists of 15 residues. The CDR3 loop reads CASILQGVGHTEAFF. CDR3 DNA sequence: TGTGCCAGCATCCTACAGGGTGTCGGTCACACTGAAGCTTTCTTT.